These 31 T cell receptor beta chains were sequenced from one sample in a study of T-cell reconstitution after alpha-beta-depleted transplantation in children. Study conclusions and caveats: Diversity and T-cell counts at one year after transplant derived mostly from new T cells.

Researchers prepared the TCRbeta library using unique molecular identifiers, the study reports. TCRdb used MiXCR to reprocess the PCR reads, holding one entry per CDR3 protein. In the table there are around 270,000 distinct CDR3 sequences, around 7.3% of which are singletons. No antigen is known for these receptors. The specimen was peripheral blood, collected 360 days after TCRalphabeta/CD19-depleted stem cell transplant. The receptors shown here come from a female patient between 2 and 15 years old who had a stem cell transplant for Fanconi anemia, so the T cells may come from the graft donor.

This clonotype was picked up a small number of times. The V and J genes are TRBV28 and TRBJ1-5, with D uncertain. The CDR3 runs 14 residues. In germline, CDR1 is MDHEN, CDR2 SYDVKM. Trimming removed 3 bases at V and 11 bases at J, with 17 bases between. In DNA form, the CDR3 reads TGTGCCAGCAGTTTTCGGGGAATTCCGGGAGCCCAGCATTTT. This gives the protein CASSFRGIPGAQHF.

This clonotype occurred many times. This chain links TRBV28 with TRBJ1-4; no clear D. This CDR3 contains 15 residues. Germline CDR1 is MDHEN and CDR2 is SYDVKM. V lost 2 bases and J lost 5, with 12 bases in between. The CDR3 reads CASSLPWPLNEKLFF. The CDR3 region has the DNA TGTGCCAGCAGTTTACCCTGGCCCTTAAATGAAAAACTGTTTTTT. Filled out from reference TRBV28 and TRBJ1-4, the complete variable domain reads DVKVTQSSRYLVKRTGEKVFLECVQDMDHENMFWYRQDPGLGLRLIYFSYDVKMKEKGDIPEGYSVSREKKERFSLILESASTNQTSMYLCASSLPWPLNEKLFFGSGTQLSVL.

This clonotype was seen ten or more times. The CDR3 here is CASSGGRTGGSGELFF. The CDR3 DNA reads TGTGCCAGCAGTGGCGGCAGGACAGGGGGCTCCGGGGAGCTGTTTTTT. This chain joins TRBV2 and TRBJ2-2; TRBD1 agrees at 11 bases. The CDR3 is made up of 16 amino acids. Per germline, CDR1 SNHLY and CDR2 FYNNEI. The V gene end was trimmed by 4 bases and the J gene end by 6 bases; junction bases not matched to a gene: 7.

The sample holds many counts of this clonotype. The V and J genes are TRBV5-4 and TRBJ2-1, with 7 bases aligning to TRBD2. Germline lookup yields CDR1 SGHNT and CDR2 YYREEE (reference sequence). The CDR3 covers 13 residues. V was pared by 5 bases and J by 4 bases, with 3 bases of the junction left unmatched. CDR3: CASRWGGYNEQFF. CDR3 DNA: TGTGCCAGCAGATGGGGGGGGTACAATGAGCAGTTCTTC.

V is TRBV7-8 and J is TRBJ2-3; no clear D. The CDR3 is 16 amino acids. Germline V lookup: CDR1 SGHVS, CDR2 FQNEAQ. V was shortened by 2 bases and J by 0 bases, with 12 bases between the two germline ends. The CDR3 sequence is CASSLKAVTSTDTQYF. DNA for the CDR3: TGTGCCAGCAGCTTAAAGGCGGTTACTAGCACAGATACGCAGTATTTT.

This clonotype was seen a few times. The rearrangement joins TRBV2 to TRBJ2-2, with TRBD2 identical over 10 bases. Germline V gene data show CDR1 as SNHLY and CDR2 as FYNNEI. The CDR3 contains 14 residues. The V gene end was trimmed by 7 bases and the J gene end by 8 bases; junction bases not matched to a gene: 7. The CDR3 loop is CASKDPSGRGELFF. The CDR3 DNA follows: TGTGCCAGCAAGGACCCTAGCGGGAGAGGGGAGCTGTTTTTT.

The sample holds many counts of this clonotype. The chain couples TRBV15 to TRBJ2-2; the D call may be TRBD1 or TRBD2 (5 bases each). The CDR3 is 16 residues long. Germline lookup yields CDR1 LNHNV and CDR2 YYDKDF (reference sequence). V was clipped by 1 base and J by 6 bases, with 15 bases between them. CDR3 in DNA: TGTGCCACCAGCAGAGGAGGGTATCCGGGGCCCGGGGAGCTGTTTTTT. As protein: CATSRGGYPGPGELFF.

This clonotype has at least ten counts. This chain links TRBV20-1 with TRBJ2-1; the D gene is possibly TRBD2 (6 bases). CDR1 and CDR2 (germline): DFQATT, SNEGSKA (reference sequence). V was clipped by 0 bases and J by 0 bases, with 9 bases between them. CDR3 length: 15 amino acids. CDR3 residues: CSAREGGISYNEQFF. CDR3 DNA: TGCAGTGCTAGAGAAGGCGGGATCTCCTACAATGAGCAGTTCTTC.

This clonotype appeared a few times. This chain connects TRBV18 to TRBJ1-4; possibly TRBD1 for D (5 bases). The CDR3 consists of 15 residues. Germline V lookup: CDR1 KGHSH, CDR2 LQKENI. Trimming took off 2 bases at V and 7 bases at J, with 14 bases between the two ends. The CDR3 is CASSPVFSGGEKLFF. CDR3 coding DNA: TGTGCCAGCTCACCAGTTTTTTCCGGGGGTGAAAAACTGTTTTTT.

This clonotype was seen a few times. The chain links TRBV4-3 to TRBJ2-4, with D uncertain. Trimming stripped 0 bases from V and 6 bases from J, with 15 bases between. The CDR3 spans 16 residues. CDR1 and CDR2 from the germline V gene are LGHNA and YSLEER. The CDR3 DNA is TGCGCCAGCAGCCAAGATTTCGATGGGCCCGCAAACATTCAGTACTTC. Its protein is CASSQDFDGPANIQYF.

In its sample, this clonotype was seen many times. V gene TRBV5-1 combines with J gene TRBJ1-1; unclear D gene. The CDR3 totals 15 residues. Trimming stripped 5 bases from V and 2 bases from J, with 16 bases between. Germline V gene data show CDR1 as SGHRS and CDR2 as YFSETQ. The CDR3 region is CASRIRSTGNTEAFF. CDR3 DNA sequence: TGCGCCAGCAGGATAAGGTCAACGGGCAACACTGAAGCTTTCTTT.

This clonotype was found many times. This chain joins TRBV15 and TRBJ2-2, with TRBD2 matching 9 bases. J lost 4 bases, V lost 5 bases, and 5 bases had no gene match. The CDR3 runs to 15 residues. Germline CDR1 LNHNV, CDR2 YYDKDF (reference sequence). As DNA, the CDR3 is TGTGCCACCAGCCCCCTAGCGGGACTCACCGGGGAGCTGTTTTTT. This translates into CATSPLAGLTGELFF.

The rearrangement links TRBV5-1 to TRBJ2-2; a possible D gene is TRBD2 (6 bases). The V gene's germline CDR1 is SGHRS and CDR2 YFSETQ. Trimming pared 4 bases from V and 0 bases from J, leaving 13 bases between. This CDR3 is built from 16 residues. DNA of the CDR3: TGCGCCAGCAGCCGCGGGACGTCTGCGAACACCGGGGAGCTGTTTTTT. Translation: CASSRGTSANTGELFF.

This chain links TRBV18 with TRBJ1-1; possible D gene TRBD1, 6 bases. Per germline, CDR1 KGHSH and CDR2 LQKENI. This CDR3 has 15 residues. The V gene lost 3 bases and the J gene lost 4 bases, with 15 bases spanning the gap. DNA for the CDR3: TGTGCCAGCTCACCCCTAGGGGGACCTACCACTGAAGCTTTCTTT. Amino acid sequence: CASSPLGGPTTEAFF.

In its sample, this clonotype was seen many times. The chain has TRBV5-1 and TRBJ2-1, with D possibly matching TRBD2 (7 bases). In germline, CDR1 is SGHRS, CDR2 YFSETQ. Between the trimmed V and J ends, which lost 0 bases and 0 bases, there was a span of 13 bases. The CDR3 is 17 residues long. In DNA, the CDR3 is TGCGCCAGCAGCTTGGTCGGGGGGCTGAGCTCCTACAATGAGCAGTTCTTC. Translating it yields CASSLVGGLSSYNEQFF.

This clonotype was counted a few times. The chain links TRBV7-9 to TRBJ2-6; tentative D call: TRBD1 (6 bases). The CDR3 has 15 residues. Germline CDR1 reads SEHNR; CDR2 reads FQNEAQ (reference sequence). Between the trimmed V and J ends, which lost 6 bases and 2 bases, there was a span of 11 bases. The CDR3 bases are TGTGCCAGCAGGCCCCCAGGGGCTGGGGCCAACGTCCTGACTTTC. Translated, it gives CASRPPGAGANVLTF.

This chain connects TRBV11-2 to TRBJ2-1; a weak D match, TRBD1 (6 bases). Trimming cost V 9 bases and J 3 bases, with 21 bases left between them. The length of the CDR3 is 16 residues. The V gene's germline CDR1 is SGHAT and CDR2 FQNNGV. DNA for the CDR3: TGTGCCAGTACCTCAGCCAGGGGTGATGGCTACAATGAGCAGTTCTTC. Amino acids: CASTSARGDGYNEQFF. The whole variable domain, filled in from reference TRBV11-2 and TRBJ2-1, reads EAGVAQSPRYKIIEKRQSVAFWCNPISGHATLYWYQQILGQGPKLLIQFQNNGVVDDSQLPKDRFSAERLKGVDSTLKIQPAKLEDSAVYLCASTSARGDGYNEQFFGPGTRLTVL.

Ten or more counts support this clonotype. This CDR3 reads CASSLVLNGELFF. As DNA, the CDR3 is TGCGCCAGCAGCTTGGTTCTGAACGGGGAGCTGTTTTTT. The V call is TRBV5-1, the J call TRBJ2-2; D remains ambiguous. CDR3 length: 13 amino acids. The germline V and J ends were trimmed by 0 bases and 7 bases, with 7 bases remaining between them. Germline CDR1 and CDR2: SGHRS and YFSETQ.

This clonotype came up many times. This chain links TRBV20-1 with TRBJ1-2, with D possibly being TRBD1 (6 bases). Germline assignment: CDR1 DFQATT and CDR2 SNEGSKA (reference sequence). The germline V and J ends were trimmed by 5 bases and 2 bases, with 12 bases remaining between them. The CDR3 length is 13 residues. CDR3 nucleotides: TGCAGTGCTCTCCAGGGGTGGAACTATGGCTACACCTTC. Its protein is CSALQGWNYGYTF.

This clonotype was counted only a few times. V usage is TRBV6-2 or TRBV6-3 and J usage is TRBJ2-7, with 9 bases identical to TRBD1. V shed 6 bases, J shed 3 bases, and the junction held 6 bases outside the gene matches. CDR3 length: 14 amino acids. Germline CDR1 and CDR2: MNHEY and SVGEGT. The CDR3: CASRSGTGLYEQYF. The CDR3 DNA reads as TGTGCCAGCAGGTCCGGGACAGGGCTCTACGAGCAGTACTTC.

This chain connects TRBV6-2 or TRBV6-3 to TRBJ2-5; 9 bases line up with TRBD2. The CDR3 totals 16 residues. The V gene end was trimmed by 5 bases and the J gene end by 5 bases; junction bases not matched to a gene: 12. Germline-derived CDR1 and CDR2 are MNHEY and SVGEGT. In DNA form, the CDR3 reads TGTGCCAGCAGTCGCCCGAAGCGGGGGGCAATGGAGACCCAGTACTTC. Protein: CASSRPKRGAMETQYF.

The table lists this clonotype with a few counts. CDR3 amino acids: CASSLSAGAGANVLTF. In DNA, the CDR3 is TGTGCCAGCAGTTTATCGGCAGGGGCAGGGGCCAACGTCCTGACTTTC. V and J are TRBV27 and TRBJ2-6; D is perhaps TRBD1 (6 bases). The CDR3 is 16 amino acids. V was cut by 0 bases and J by 4 bases, with 10 bases left in between. Germline CDR1 is MNHEY and CDR2 is SMNVEV (reference sequence).

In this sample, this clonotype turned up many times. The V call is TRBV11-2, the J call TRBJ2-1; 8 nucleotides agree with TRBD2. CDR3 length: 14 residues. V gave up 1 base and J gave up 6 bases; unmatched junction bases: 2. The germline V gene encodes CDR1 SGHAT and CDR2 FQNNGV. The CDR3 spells CASSLAGGPNEQFF. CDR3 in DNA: TGTGCCAGCAGCTTAGCGGGGGGGCCCAATGAGCAGTTCTTC.

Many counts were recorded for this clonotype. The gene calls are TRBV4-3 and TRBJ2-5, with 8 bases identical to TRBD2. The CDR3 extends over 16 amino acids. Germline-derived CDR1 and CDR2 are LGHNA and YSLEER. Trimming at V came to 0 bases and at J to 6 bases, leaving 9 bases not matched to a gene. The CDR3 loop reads CASSQDPAGGAKTQYF. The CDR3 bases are TGCGCCAGCAGCCAAGATCCGGCGGGGGGAGCGAAGACCCAGTACTTC.

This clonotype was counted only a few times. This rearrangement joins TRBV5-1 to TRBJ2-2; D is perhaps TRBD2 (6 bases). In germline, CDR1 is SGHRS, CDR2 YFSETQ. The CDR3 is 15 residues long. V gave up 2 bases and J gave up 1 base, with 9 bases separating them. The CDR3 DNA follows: TGCGCCAGCAGCTTACGCGGGAAGAACACCGGGGAGCTGTTTTTT. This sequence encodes CASSLRGKNTGELFF.

The CDR3 coding sequence is TGTGCCAGCAGCATGACTAGCGGGGGCCCCGCGCAGAGCGAGCAGTACTTC. It is translated as CASSMTSGGPAQSEQYF. The chain is built from TRBV11-2 and TRBJ2-7, with 12 bases lining up with TRBD2. V shed 5 bases and J 6 bases; nucleotides not matched to a gene: 14. The CDR3 length is 17 residues. CDR1 SGHAT and CDR2 FQNNGV come from the germline V gene.

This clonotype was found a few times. The CDR3 here is CASSGRTGNTEAFF. CDR3 nucleotides: TGTGCCAGCAGTGGCAGGACAGGAAACACTGAAGCTTTCTTT. This chain joins TRBV6-1 and TRBJ1-1; 7 bases are shared with TRBD1. Germline loops: CDR1 MNHNS, CDR2 SASEGT. V lost 4 bases to trimming and J lost 2 bases; unmatched junction nucleotides: 4. The length of the CDR3 is 14 residues.

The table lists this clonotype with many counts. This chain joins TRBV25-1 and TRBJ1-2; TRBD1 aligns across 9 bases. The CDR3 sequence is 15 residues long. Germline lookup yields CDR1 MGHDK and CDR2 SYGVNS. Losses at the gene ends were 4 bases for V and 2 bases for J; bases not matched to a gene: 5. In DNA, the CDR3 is TGTGCCAGCAGTGGGGGACAGGGTGAGAACTATGGCTACACCTTC. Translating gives CASSGGQGENYGYTF.

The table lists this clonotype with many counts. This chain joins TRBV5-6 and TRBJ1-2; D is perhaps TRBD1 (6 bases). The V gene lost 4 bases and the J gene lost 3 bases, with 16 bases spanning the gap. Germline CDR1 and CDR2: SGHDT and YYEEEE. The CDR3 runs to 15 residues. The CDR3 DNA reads TGTGCCAGCAGCCTGGTTGGGGGCGAAGACTATGGCTACACCTTC. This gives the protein CASSLVGGEDYGYTF.

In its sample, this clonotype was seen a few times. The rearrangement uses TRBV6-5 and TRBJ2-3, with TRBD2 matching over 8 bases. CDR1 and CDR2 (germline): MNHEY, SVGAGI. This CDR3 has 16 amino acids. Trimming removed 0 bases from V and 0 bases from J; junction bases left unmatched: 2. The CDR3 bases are TGTGCCAGCAGTTACTCCAGCGGGGGTAGCACAGATACGCAGTATTTT. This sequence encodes CASSYSSGGSTDTQYF.

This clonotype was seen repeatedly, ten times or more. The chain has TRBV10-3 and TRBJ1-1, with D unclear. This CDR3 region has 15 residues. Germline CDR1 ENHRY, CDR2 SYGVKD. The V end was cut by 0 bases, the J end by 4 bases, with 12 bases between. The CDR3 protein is CAISESISAGTEAFF. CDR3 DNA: TGTGCCATCAGTGAGTCGATTTCCGCAGGCACTGAAGCTTTCTTT.